These T cell receptor beta chains were read from a single sample in a study of breast tumors, draining lymph nodes, adjacent tissues. One entry per CDR3 protein results from TCRdb running MiXCR on the multiplex PCR reads. The sample has 150,000 to 200,000 distinct CDR3 sequences, roughly 30% seen once. What was sequenced was axillary lymph node tissue. Receptors originate from a female donor with breast cancer. Some clones in this sample may be carry-over from other donors' samples. Each CDR3 is given with its conserved first and last residue. The order of the fields is CDR3 DNA, CDR3 protein, clone size, D gene, V gene, J gene. The D gene is left open where the match is weak. A clone size is listed for some rows: how often the clone was seen (once, few, many), or a class if it is expanded.

CDR3 DNA: TGTGCCACCAGTGTTATAGGGGGCGATGAGCAGTTCTTC
CDR3 protein: CATSVIGGDEQFF
clone size: many
D gene: TRBD1
V gene: TRBV24-1
J gene: TRBJ2-1

CDR3 DNA: TGTGCCAGCAGTTTTACCGGGACTGAAGCTTTCTTT
CDR3 protein: CASSFTGTEAFF
clone size: .
D gene: .
V gene: TRBV12-3/TRBV12-4
J gene: TRBJ1-1

CDR3 DNA: TGTGCCAGCAGCCCTACAGGGGTAGCTAATGAAAAACTGTTTTTT
CDR3 protein: CASSPTGVANEKLFF
clone size: many
D gene: TRBD1
V gene: TRBV2
J gene: TRBJ1-4

CDR3 DNA: TGTGCCAGCAGCCCCATGGGCGGGGGGGCCGGTGAGCAGTTCTTC
CDR3 protein: CASSPMGGGAGEQFF
clone size: .
D gene: TRBD2
V gene: TRBV7-3
J gene: TRBJ2-1

CDR3 DNA: TGTGCCAGCCGTACGGGGGGAGGCATTCAGTACTTC
CDR3 protein: CASRTGGGIQYF
clone size: .
D gene: TRBD2
V gene: TRBV12-3/TRBV12-4
J gene: TRBJ2-4

CDR3 DNA: TGTGCCAGCAGTTTAGCTTTAGCGGGAGTCTATGGCTACACCTTC
CDR3 protein: CASSLALAGVYGYTF
clone size: .
D gene: .
V gene: TRBV12-3/TRBV12-4
J gene: TRBJ1-2

CDR3 DNA: TGTGCCAGCCGCCGCGGGACTAACACCGGGGAGCTGTTTTTT
CDR3 protein: CASRRGTNTGELFF
clone size: many
D gene: .
V gene: TRBV11-2
J gene: TRBJ2-2

CDR3 DNA: TGCGCCAGCAGCCACGGGACTAGCGGGAGTGCGTACAATGAGCAGTTCTTC
CDR3 protein: CASSHGTSGSAYNEQFF
clone size: .
D gene: TRBD2
V gene: TRBV4-1
J gene: TRBJ2-1

CDR3 DNA: TGTGCCAGCAGCTTTCCGGGGGGGAATGAGCAGTTCTTC
CDR3 protein: CASSFPGGNEQFF
clone size: many
D gene: TRBD2
V gene: TRBV7-9
J gene: TRBJ2-1

CDR3 DNA: TGTGCCAGCAGCTTAACGGACACCGGGACTAGCGGGAGAGACGATCATTACGAGCAGTACTTC
CDR3 protein: CASSLTDTGTSGRDDHYEQYF
clone size: many
D gene: TRBD2
V gene: TRBV7-3
J gene: TRBJ2-7

CDR3 DNA: TGTGCCAGCAGTCCACAGGGGAACACTGAAGCTTTCTTT
CDR3 protein: CASSPQGNTEAFF
clone size: .
D gene: .
V gene: TRBV18
J gene: TRBJ1-1

CDR3 DNA: TGTGCCAGCAGCCCCCACCCGGGCCGGGGGAACATTCAGTGCTTC
CDR3 protein: CASSPHPGRGNIQCF
clone size: .
D gene: .
V gene: TRBV11-2
J gene: TRBJ2-4

CDR3 DNA: TGTGCCAGCATGAGGGGTCAGTCAGGTTCAGATACGCAGTATTTT
CDR3 protein: CASMRGQSGSDTQYF
clone size: once
D gene: .
V gene: TRBV7-9
J gene: TRBJ2-3

CDR3 DNA: TGTGCCAGCAGCCTCCCGGGACAGGGCGTCTACACCTTC
CDR3 protein: CASSLPGQGVYTF
clone size: many
D gene: TRBD1
V gene: TRBV7-2
J gene: TRBJ1-2

CDR3 DNA: TGCAGTGCTAGAACACTAGCGGGGGGCCTCCCCTACAATGAGCAGTTCTTC
CDR3 protein: CSARTLAGGLPYNEQFF
clone size: .
D gene: TRBD2
V gene: TRBV20-1
J gene: TRBJ2-1

CDR3 DNA: TGCAGTGCTAGGGGACAGGGGGGGACAGATTCACCCCTCCACTTT
CDR3 protein: CSARGQGGTDSPLHF
clone size: .
D gene: TRBD1
V gene: TRBV20-1
J gene: TRBJ1-6

CDR3 DNA: TGCGCCAGCAGCTCACAGCCTAACACCGGGGAGCTGTTTTTT
CDR3 protein: CASSSQPNTGELFF
clone size: many
D gene: .
V gene: TRBV5-1
J gene: TRBJ2-2

CDR3 DNA: TGCGCCAGCAGCTTGGATTCGATGGGACTCCCGGTTATATTC
CDR3 protein: CASSLDSMGLPVIF
clone size: many
D gene: .
V gene: TRBV5-1
J gene: TRBJ2-1

CDR3 DNA: TGTGCCAGCGGCGCAGGGAACACCGGGGGGAACACAGATCCGCAGTATTTT
CDR3 protein: CASGAGNTGGNTDPQYF
clone size: .
D gene: TRBD2
V gene: TRBV7-3
J gene: TRBJ2-3

CDR3 DNA: TGTGCCAGCACCCACGGGACTAGCCTATTACTACCCACCGGGGAGCTGTTTTTT
CDR3 protein: CASTHGTSLLLPTGELFF
clone size: .
D gene: TRBD2
V gene: TRBV12-3/TRBV12-4
J gene: TRBJ2-2

CDR3 DNA: TGTGCCAGCAGTTTCGCCGGGACAGGGCGTGGCTACACCTTC
CDR3 protein: CASSFAGTGRGYTF
clone size: .
D gene: TRBD1
V gene: TRBV27
J gene: TRBJ1-2

CDR3 DNA: TGTGCCAGCAGTCACTCGATTATCCCATCGGGACAGGGCCTCAACTATGGCTACACCTTC
CDR3 protein: CASSHSIIPSGQGLNYGYTF
clone size: many
D gene: TRBD1
V gene: TRBV12-3/TRBV12-4
J gene: TRBJ1-2

CDR3 DNA: TGTGCCAGCAGCAGCAGACAGGGGAATTCACCCCTCCACTTT
CDR3 protein: CASSSRQGNSPLHF
clone size: many
D gene: TRBD1
V gene: TRBV7-9
J gene: TRBJ1-6

CDR3 DNA: TGTGCCAGCAGCTCACGGACTAGCGGGAACATTCAGTACTTC
CDR3 protein: CASSSRTSGNIQYF
clone size: .
D gene: TRBD2
V gene: TRBV7-6
J gene: TRBJ2-4

CDR3 DNA: TGTGCCAGCAGTCCTCGCAACTCCGGGGATTATGGCTACACCTTC
CDR3 protein: CASSPRNSGDYGYTF
clone size: many
D gene: .
V gene: TRBV12-3/TRBV12-4
J gene: TRBJ1-2

CDR3 DNA: TGTGCCAGCCAAAGAGGCACTGAAGCTTTCTTT
CDR3 protein: CASQRGTEAFF
clone size: .
D gene: .
V gene: TRBV11-3
J gene: TRBJ1-1

CDR3 DNA: TGTGCCAGCAGCCCCCGGACTAGCGGAGTAGACAATGAGCAGTTCTTC
CDR3 protein: CASSPRTSGVDNEQFF
clone size: many
D gene: TRBD2
V gene: TRBV4-2
J gene: TRBJ2-1

CDR3 DNA: TGTGCCAGCAGCTTGCGGCCCACTGAGCAGTTCTTC
CDR3 protein: CASSLRPTEQFF
clone size: .
D gene: .
V gene: TRBV5-5
J gene: TRBJ2-1

CDR3 DNA: TGTGCCAGCAGTTACTCGATGGGGAACACAGATACGCAGTATTTT
CDR3 protein: CASSYSMGNTDTQYF
clone size: many
D gene: .
V gene: TRBV6-5
J gene: TRBJ2-3

CDR3 DNA: TGCAGTGCTGATAGCGTCAACGACGGGGCGGGCGAGCAGTACTTC
CDR3 protein: CSADSVNDGAGEQYF
clone size: many
D gene: .
V gene: TRBV20-1
J gene: TRBJ2-7

CDR3 DNA: TGTGCCAGCAGCCACTCGTTGGGTTCGAGGAATGAGCAGTTCTTC
CDR3 protein: CASSHSLGSRNEQFF
clone size: many
D gene: .
V gene: TRBV7-8
J gene: TRBJ2-1

CDR3 DNA: TGTGCCAGTAGTCAAACTGATGGAAACACCATATATTTT
CDR3 protein: CASSQTDGNTIYF
clone size: many
D gene: .
V gene: TRBV19
J gene: TRBJ1-3

CDR3 DNA: TGCAGTGCTCCAAATACAGGGATTGTACTTAATGAGCAGTTCTTC
CDR3 protein: CSAPNTGIVLNEQFF
clone size: .
D gene: .
V gene: TRBV20-1
J gene: TRBJ2-1

CDR3 DNA: TGTGCCAGCAGTGAAGCGGACAAAGCCTACGAGCAGTACTTC
CDR3 protein: CASSEADKAYEQYF
clone size: many
D gene: .
V gene: TRBV2
J gene: TRBJ2-7

CDR3 DNA: TGTGCCAGTAGTATCGACTCGCGGGGCAATCAGCCCCAGCATTTT
CDR3 protein: CASSIDSRGNQPQHF
clone size: .
D gene: .
V gene: TRBV19
J gene: TRBJ1-5

CDR3 DNA: TGTGCTAGTGGTTTGGTAGGGGCGGGAGGCTACGAGCAGTACTTC
CDR3 protein: CASGLVGAGGYEQYF
clone size: many
D gene: TRBD2
V gene: TRBV12-5
J gene: TRBJ2-7

CDR3 DNA: TGTGCCAGCAGCTTAAATACAGGGTACGAGCAGTACTTC
CDR3 protein: CASSLNTGYEQYF
clone size: many
D gene: .
V gene: TRBV7-3
J gene: TRBJ2-7

CDR3 DNA: TGTGCCAGCAGTTTCGCGATGGACAGCGTATATAATTCACCCCTCCACTTT
CDR3 protein: CASSFAMDSVYNSPLHF
clone size: many
D gene: .
V gene: TRBV27
J gene: TRBJ1-6

CDR3 DNA: TGTGCCAGCAGCTTAGGGTACGCTAATGAAAAACTGTTTTTT
CDR3 protein: CASSLGYANEKLFF
clone size: many
D gene: .
V gene: TRBV7-8
J gene: TRBJ1-4

CDR3 DNA: TGTGCCAGCAGTCCACTAGCGGGAGGTAATGAGCAGTTCTCTGGGGCCAACGTCCTGACTTTC
CDR3 protein: CASSPLAGGNEQFSGANVLTF
clone size: .
D gene: TRBD2
V gene: TRBV6-4
J gene: TRBJ2-6

CDR3 DNA: TGCGCCAGCAGCTTGGAAAGGGGGCGAGGCGAGCAGTACTTC
CDR3 protein: CASSLERGRGEQYF
clone size: many
D gene: TRBD1
V gene: TRBV5-1
J gene: TRBJ2-7

CDR3 DNA: TGTGCCAGCACCCTAGCTTCCGGGGAGCTGTTTTTT
CDR3 protein: CASTLASGELFF
clone size: .
D gene: .
V gene: TRBV6-2/TRBV6-3
J gene: TRBJ2-2

CDR3 DNA: TGTGCCAGCAGCCCAGTCAGGGGCTCCTATAATTCACCCCTCCACTTT
CDR3 protein: CASSPVRGSYNSPLHF
clone size: .
D gene: .
V gene: TRBV7-9
J gene: TRBJ1-6

CDR3 DNA: TGTGCCATCAGTCAAAGCCCTACTAGCGGGGGTAGCGTAAACACCGGGGAGCTGTTTTTT
CDR3 protein: CAISQSPTSGGSVNTGELFF
clone size: many
D gene: TRBD2
V gene: TRBV10-3
J gene: TRBJ2-2

CDR3 DNA: TGTGCCAGCAGTTTAGAGGGTAGCGGGCCCTACTTGGATGAGCAGTTCTTC
CDR3 protein: CASSLEGSGPYLDEQFF
clone size: .
D gene: TRBD2
V gene: TRBV12-3/TRBV12-4
J gene: TRBJ2-1

CDR3 DNA: TGTGCCAGCAGCATCCGACAGGGGGCGGGCAATCAGCCCCAGCATTTT
CDR3 protein: CASSIRQGAGNQPQHF
clone size: .
D gene: TRBD1
V gene: TRBV7-9
J gene: TRBJ1-5

CDR3 DNA: TGTGCCAGCAGTGGGACCACTAGTGGCGTCTGGGGGCACGGGGAGCTGTTTTTT
CDR3 protein: CASSGTTSGVWGHGELFF
clone size: .
D gene: .
V gene: TRBV25-1
J gene: TRBJ2-2

CDR3 DNA: TGCAGCGTTGATATGGGGGCCTCGAACTATGGCTACACCTTC
CDR3 protein: CSVDMGASNYGYTF
clone size: many
D gene: .
V gene: TRBV29-1
J gene: TRBJ1-2

CDR3 DNA: TGTGCCAGCAGTGAAATGGGACAGGCGAACAACTTC
CDR3 protein: CASSEMGQANNF
clone size: .
D gene: TRBD1
V gene: TRBV6-1
J gene: TRBJ2-5

CDR3 DNA: TGCGCCAGTATAGCGGGGGGGTACAATGAGCAGTTCTTC
CDR3 protein: CASIAGGYNEQFF
clone size: many
D gene: TRBD2
V gene: TRBV10-2
J gene: TRBJ2-1

CDR3 DNA: TGTGCCAGCACCCGAAGGACAGGGGATAACTATGGCTACACCTTC
CDR3 protein: CASTRRTGDNYGYTF
clone size: many
D gene: TRBD1
V gene: TRBV2
J gene: TRBJ1-2

CDR3 DNA: TGTGCCAGTAGTATGGGATCCCCGGACGGGGATCAGCCCCAGCATTTT
CDR3 protein: CASSMGSPDGDQPQHF
clone size: many
D gene: .
V gene: TRBV19
J gene: TRBJ1-5